Listed below are T cell receptor beta chains from one sample, sequenced in a study of regulatory T cells in long-lasting Graves disease. Each CDR3 protein gets one entry after TCRdb re-called the multiplex PCR reads with MiXCR. Of approximately 400,000 distinct CDR3 sequences in the sample, more than 13% were seen once. The same data also contributed to another study, on T cells in Graves' hyperthyroidism and ophthalmopathy.

Sample: peripheral blood mononuclear cells (PBMCs), taken at new diagnosis, from a patient treated with antithyroid drugs. Every receptor here comes from a woman in her 30s with Graves disease. Each CDR3 is given with its conserved first and last residue. The order of the fields is clone size, V gene, D gene, J gene, CDR3 protein, CDR3 DNA. D genes are given only for firm matches. Some rows mark clone size as missing; the rest say once, few, many or name a class of expanded clone.

>many|TRBV5-1|TRBD1|TRBJ1-4
CASSIGQGIGATNEKLFF
TGCGCCAGCAGCATCGGACAGGGGATAGGAGCAACTAATGAAAAACTGTTTTTT
>few|TRBV19|NA|TRBJ1-1
CASTPSWTVNTEAFF
TGTGCCAGTACCCCTTCGTGGACAGTAAACACTGAAGCTTTCTTT
>many|TRBV28|TRBD1|TRBJ2-7
CASSAGTGGYEQYF
TGTGCCAGCAGTGCCGGGACAGGGGGCTACGAGCAGTACTTC
>NA|TRBV11-2|NA|TRBJ2-7
CASSSRELARREQYF
TGTGCCAGCAGCTCGAGGGAACTCGCCCGACGCGAGCAGTACTTC
>many|TRBV2|TRBD2|TRBJ2-1
CASTEIAGDWTYNEQFF
TGTGCCAGCACCGAGATAGCGGGAGATTGGACCTACAATGAGCAGTTCTTC
>many|TRBV24-1|NA|TRBJ2-7
CATSDNAKLGEQYF
TGTGCCACCAGTGATAATGCCAAATTGGGGGAGCAGTACTTC
>NA|TRBV25-1|NA|TRBJ2-1
CASSERSGGRDFF
TGTGCCAGCAGTGAAAGGAGTGGGGGACGGGATTTCTTC
>NA|TRBV30|NA|TRBJ2-1
CAQEPVSSYNEQLF
TGTGCCCAAGAACCGGTCAGCTCCTACAATGAGCAGCTCTTC
>NA|TRBV7-9|NA|TRBJ2-1
CASAWRKSSYNEQFF
TGTGCCAGCGCTTGGAGGAAGAGCTCCTACAATGAGCAGTTCTTC
>NA|TRBV11-2|NA|TRBJ2-3
CASSVNRATDTQYF
TGTGCCAGCAGCGTGAACAGGGCGACAGATACGCAGTATTTT
>many|TRBV3-1|NA|TRBJ1-2
CASSFEVGAGGYTF
TGTGCCAGCAGCTTCGAGGTCGGGGCGGGTGGCTACACCTTC
>many|TRBV6-5|NA|TRBJ1-1
CASSYSSRGNTEAFF
TGTGCCAGCAGTTACTCGTCGAGGGGGAACACTGAAGCTTTCTTT
>many|TRBV29-1|NA|TRBJ1-1
CSVEPRRNTEAFF
TGCAGCGTTGAACCCCGCAGGAACACTGAAGCTTTCTTT
>many|TRBV7-9|NA|TRBJ2-5
CASSFSLGETQYF
TGTGCCAGCAGCTTCAGTCTGGGGGAGACCCAGTACTTC
>many|TRBV3-1|NA|TRBJ2-2
CASSQVGHTGELFF
TGTGCCAGCAGCCAAGTAGGACACACCGGGGAGCTGTTTTTT
>many|TRBV12-3/TRBV12-4|TRBD2|TRBJ2-7
CASSSGQTAGGDEQYF
TGTGCCAGCAGTTCGGGACAAACAGCGGGAGGGGACGAGCAGTACTTC
>many|TRBV13|NA|TRBJ2-2
CASSVDRRKTGELFF
TGTGCCAGCAGCGTCGACAGGAGGAAGACCGGGGAGCTGTTTTTT
>many|TRBV12-3/TRBV12-4|NA|TRBJ1-2
CASSPTPTWDYGYTF
TGTGCCAGCAGTCCTACCCCAACTTGGGACTATGGCTACACCTTC
>many|TRBV7-9|NA|TRBJ1-1
CASSFTGTEAFF
TGTGCCAGCAGTTTTACGGGCACTGAAGCTTTCTTT
>NA|TRBV18|TRBD1|TRBJ1-1
CASSPDRAKNTEAFF
TGTGCCAGCTCGCCGGACAGGGCAAAGAACACTGAAGCTTTCTTT
>NA|TRBV7-9|TRBD1|TRBJ2-7
CASSLVGQGPYEQYF
TGTGCCAGCAGCTTAGTGGGACAGGGACCCTACGAGCAGTACTTC
>NA|TRBV7-9|NA|TRBJ1-2
CASSTRGIYGYTF
TGTGCCAGCAGCACCCGCGGGATCTATGGCTACACCTTC